The 7 T cell receptor beta chains presented below share a single source sample, sequenced in a study of blood T cell repertoires in COVID-19. This table comes from immunoSEQ multiplex PCR, and its TCRdb copy is limited to in-frame clones, with some not included. The sample consists of approximately 260,000 clones, approximately 79% of them appearing once. Sequencing input: peripheral blood. These receptors were collected from a woman older than 75 with active or convalescent COVID-19.

This clone has a handful of counts. The gene calls are TRBV6-4 and TRBJ2-2; weak D call: TRBD2 (6 bases). V was cut by 6 bases and J by 6 bases, with 11 bases left in between. CDR1 and CDR2 from the germline V gene are MRHNA and SNTAGT. This CDR3 spans 13 amino acids. The CDR3 loop is CASSRDWAGELFF. The CDR3 bases are TGTGCCAGCAGCCGGGACTGGGCCGGGGAGCTGTTTTTT.

V and J are TRBV27 and TRBJ1-5; D remains ambiguous. V gave up 7 bases and J gave up 6 bases, with 16 bases separating them. Germline loops: CDR1 MNHEY, CDR2 SMNVEV (reference sequence). The CDR3 is made up of 14 amino acids. CDR3 DNA sequence: TGTGCCAGCAACCCGGGGTGGAGGACTCAGCCCCAGCATTTT. It yields the protein CASNPGWRTQPQHF.

The chain has TRBV2 and TRBJ2-7, with 8 bases lining up with TRBD1. Germline lookup yields CDR1 SNHLY and CDR2 FYNNEI. The CDR3 contains 13 residues. V lost 4 bases to trimming and J lost 10 bases; unmatched junction nucleotides: 9. The CDR3: CASSAGGAPLQYF. The CDR3 nucleotides are TGTGCCAGCAGTGCAGGGGGCGCCCCCCTACAGTACTTC.

V is TRBV11-2 and J is TRBJ2-7; D not resolved. V lost 1 base and J lost 2, with 9 bases in between. Germline CDR1 reads SGHAT; CDR2 reads FQNNGV. The CDR3 extends over 14 amino acids. CDR3 nucleotide sequence: TGTGCCAGCAGCTTAGTTGGCAGCGCCTACGAGCAGTACTTC. Encoded protein: CASSLVGSAYEQYF.

This clone was seen a handful of times. J is TRBJ1-2 and V is TRBV11-2, with D possibly being TRBD1 (5 bases). Trimming removed 0 bases from V and 5 bases from J, with 13 bases in between. Germline V gene data show CDR1 as SGHAT and CDR2 as FQNNGV. CDR3 length: 15 residues. CDR3 sequence: CASSLDPGSLYGYTF. Written as DNA, the CDR3 is TGTGCCAGCAGCTTAGATCCAGGGTCTTTATATGGCTACACCTTC.

The rearrangement links TRBV7-2 to TRBJ2-7; a weak D match, TRBD2 (7 bases). The germline gives CDR1 SGHTA, CDR2 FQGNSA. This CDR3 has 13 residues. V was trimmed by 6 bases and J by 7 bases, leaving 16 bases between them. The CDR3 here is CASSRGAYWEQYF. The CDR3 DNA sequence: TGTGCCAGCAGTCGGGGGGCCTACTGGGAGCAGTACTTC. The variable domain in full, completed from reference TRBV7-2 and TRBJ2-7, reads GAGVSQSPSNKVTEKGKDVELRCDPISGHTALYWYRQSLGQGLEFLIYFQGNSAPDKSGLPSDRFSAERTGGSVSTLTIQRTQQEDSAVYLCASSRGAYWEQYFGPGTRLTVT.

The V and J genes are TRBV27 and TRBJ1-6, with D possibly matching TRBD1 (5 bases). The CDR3 sequence is 15 residues long. Germline lookup yields CDR1 MNHEY and CDR2 SMNVEV (reference sequence). The ends were cut back, 2 bases at V and 4 bases at J, with 9 bases in the middle. In DNA form, the CDR3 reads TGTGCCAGCAGTTTAGAGACAGCTTATAATTCACCCCTCCACTTT. It yields the protein CASSLETAYNSPLHF.